The 9 T cell receptor beta chains below were found in one sample sequenced in a study of cytomegalovirus exposure and HLA in healthy donors. Clones were read by immunoSEQ multiplex PCR, and TCRdb kept only the in-frame ones, dropping some. The sample shows a few hundred thousand clones, almost 90% of them seen only once. Material: PBMCs. The receptors derive from a woman under 30 in good health and CMV-seronegative.

CDR3 nucleotides: TGTGCCAGTAGTGACTACAGGGGGCCGGGTTACAATGAGCAGTTCTTC. This sequence encodes CASSDYRGPGYNEQFF. The rearrangement joins TRBV19 to TRBJ2-1; 9 nucleotides agree with TRBD1. This CDR3 is 16 amino acids long. Germline V gene data show CDR1 as LNHDA and CDR2 as SQIVND (reference sequence). V trimming: 5 bases; J trimming: 4 bases; junction bases outside the gene matches: 9.

V and J are TRBV6-1 and TRBJ2-1, with D tentatively TRBD2 (5 bases). Germline V gene data show CDR1 as MNHNS and CDR2 as SASEGT. Trimming shortened V by 2 bases and J by 7 bases, and 12 bases separated the two germline ends. The CDR3 extends over 14 amino acids. The DNA for the CDR3 is TGTGCCAGCAGTGAACCCCCCGAGGGTAATGAGCAGTTCTTC. This translates into CASSEPPEGNEQFF.

This chain uses TRBV28 with TRBJ2-3, with 14 bases fitting TRBD2. The CDR3 consists of 20 residues. Germline loops: CDR1 MDHEN, CDR2 SYDVKM. After removal of 5 bases from V and 0 bases from J, the junction contained 13 bases not matched to a gene. The CDR3 loop reads CASSDPGLAGEDTSTDTQYF. The CDR3 DNA sequence: TGTGCCAGCAGTGACCCGGGACTAGCGGGAGAGGATACTAGCACAGATACGCAGTATTTT. The full variable domain, rest sourced from reference TRBV28 and TRBJ2-3, is DVKVTQSSRYLVKRTGEKVFLECVQDMDHENMFWYRQDPGLGLRLIYFSYDVKMKEKGDIPEGYSVSREKKERFSLILESASTNQTSMYLCASSDPGLAGEDTSTDTQYFGPGTRLTVL.

V and J are TRBV5-1 and TRBJ2-2, with a weak D call TRBD2 (5 bases). The germline CDR1 and CDR2 sequences are SGHRS and YFSETQ. Trimming shortened V by 3 bases and J by 2 bases, and 11 bases separated the two germline ends. The CDR3 covers 15 residues. The CDR3 nucleotides read TGCGCCAGCAGCTCGGGGAAAGTTAACACCGGGGAGCTGTTTTTT. This codes for CASSSGKVNTGELFF.

The chain employs TRBV7-8 and TRBJ2-2; a weak D match, TRBD2 (6 bases). V was clipped by 1 base and J by 6 bases, with 12 bases between them. The CDR3 covers 15 residues. Germline V gene sequence: CDR1 SGHVS, CDR2 FQNEAQ. The chain's CDR3 is CASSLGLRRAGELFF. The CDR3 DNA reads TGTGCCAGCAGCTTAGGTTTAAGGAGGGCCGGGGAGCTGTTTTTT. The variable domain in full, with the rest retrieved from reference TRBV7-8 and TRBJ2-2, is GAGVSQSPRYKVAKRGQDVALRCDPISGHVSLFWYQQALGQGPEFLTYFQNEAQLDKSGLPSDRFFAERPEGSVSTLKIQRTQQEDSAVYLCASSLGLRRAGELFFGEGSRLTVL.

The table lists this clone with a few counts. The chain is built from TRBV2 and TRBJ2-5; 7 nucleotides align to TRBD2. The CDR3 is 11 residues long. Trimming at V came to 10 bases and at J to 5 bases, leaving 4 bases not matched to a gene. Germline V gene data show CDR1 as SNHLY and CDR2 as FYNNEI. Here the CDR3 reads CANRREETQYF. The CDR3 DNA is TGTGCCAATCGGCGGGAGGAGACCCAGTACTTC.

The CDR3 DNA reads TGCGCCAGCAGCTTGGAGACAGGATATTCCGCATCGGGCTACACCTTC. This encodes CASSLETGYSASGYTF. V gene TRBV5-1 combines with J gene TRBJ1-2; tentative D call: TRBD1 (6 bases). The CDR3 is 16 residues long. Germline V gene sequence: CDR1 SGHRS, CDR2 YFSETQ. V was pared by 0 bases and J by 8 bases, with 20 bases between.

The gene calls are TRBV4-1 and TRBJ2-7; TRBD2 matches 11 bases. The CDR3 contains 17 residues. V lost 0 bases to trimming and J lost 0 bases; unmatched junction nucleotides: 4. CDR1 is MGHRA, CDR2 YSYEKL, per germline. CDR3 nucleotides: TGCGCCAGCAGCCAAGAACCTAGCGGGAGGTACTCCTACGAGCAGTACTTC. Translation gives CASSQEPSGRYSYEQYF.

This sequence joins TRBV6-5 and TRBJ1-1; D gene unclear. Germline assignment: CDR1 MNHEY and CDR2 SVGAGI. The CDR3 runs to 12 residues. The ends were cut back, 2 bases at V and 1 base at J, with 2 bases in the middle. In DNA, the CDR3 is TGTGCCAGCAGTTACCGGAACACTGAAGCTTTCTTT. Protein: CASSYRNTEAFF.